The source of this TCR beta chain is a study of blood T cell repertoires in COVID-19. On the study more broadly: Samples came from the United States, Italy and Spain, spanning acute and convalescent COVID-19.

Sequencing used immunoSEQ multiplex PCR; TCRdb keeps in-frame clones, though not all of them. The sample has approximately 81,000 clones, 82% seen once. The germline V gene encodes CDR1 SNHLY and CDR2 FYNNEI. The ends lost 3 bases at V and 8 bases at J; junction bases unmatched: 10. This CDR3 contains 15 residues. This clone was picked up a small number of times. The sequenced sample consisted of peripheral blood. This receptor was taken from a human donor in a cohort sampled during active COVID-19. The V gene is TRBV2, the J gene TRBJ1-1; 9 bases line up with TRBD1. CDR3 sequence (DNA): TGTGCCAGCAGTGACAAGGGGACAGGGAACTCGGAAGCTTTCTTT. Translation: CASSDKGTGNSEAFF.